The clone carrying this T cell receptor (beta chain) was detected many times. These data come from a study of blood T cell repertoires in COVID-19. Produced via immunoSEQ multiplex PCR; TCRdb's table is partial and in-frame only. The data contain approximately 110,000 clones, around 80% of them seen just once; the ten biggest clones take up about 4.1%. This receptor was obtained from a human donor in a cohort sampled during active or convalescent COVID-19. Sequenced sample: peripheral blood.

The CDR3 region has the DNA TGTGCCAGCAGCGGCAAGCAGGGTGTTAATTCACCCCTCCACTTT. Encoded protein: CASSGKQGVNSPLHF. The chain is built from TRBV6-5 and TRBJ1-6; perhaps TRBD1 as D (5 bases). Trimming removed 6 bases from V and 6 bases from J, with 15 bases in between. This CDR3 is built from 15 residues. The germline CDR1 and CDR2 sequences are MNHEY and SVGAGI.